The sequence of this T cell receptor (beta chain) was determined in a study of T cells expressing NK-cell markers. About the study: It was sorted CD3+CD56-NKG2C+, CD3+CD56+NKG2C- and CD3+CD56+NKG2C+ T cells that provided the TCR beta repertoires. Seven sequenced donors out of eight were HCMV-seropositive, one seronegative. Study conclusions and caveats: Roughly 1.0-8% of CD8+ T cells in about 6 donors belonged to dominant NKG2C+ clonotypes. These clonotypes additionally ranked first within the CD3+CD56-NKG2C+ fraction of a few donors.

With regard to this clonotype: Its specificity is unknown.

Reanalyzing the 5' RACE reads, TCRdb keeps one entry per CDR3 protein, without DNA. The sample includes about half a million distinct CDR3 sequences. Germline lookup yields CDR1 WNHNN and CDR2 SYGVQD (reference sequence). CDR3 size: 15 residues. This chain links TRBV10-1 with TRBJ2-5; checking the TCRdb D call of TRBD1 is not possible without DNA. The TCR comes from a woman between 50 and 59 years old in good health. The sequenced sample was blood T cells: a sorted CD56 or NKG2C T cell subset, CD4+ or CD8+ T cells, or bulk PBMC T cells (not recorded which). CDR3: CASSESRDSKETQYF.